The sequence of this T cell receptor (beta chain) was determined in a study of shared clonotypes between healthy human individuals. V was shortened by 1 base and J by 1 base, with 12 bases between the two germline ends. CDR1 and CDR2 (germline): SGHRS, YFSETQ. The CDR3 has 15 residues. Clones were sequenced by immunoSEQ multiplex PCR, and TCRdb holds only the in-frame ones, with some missing. The data hold roughly 450,000 clones, with 79% observed a single time. This clone was observed a single time. The sequence came from a woman in her 40s in good health. Some clones in this sample may be carry-over from other donors' samples. The sample consisted of PBMCs. This sequence joins TRBV5-1 and TRBJ2-7; D ambiguous. Here the CDR3 reads CASSLLEASSYEQYF. The DNA of the CDR3 is TGCGCCAGCAGCTTGCTCGAGGCTAGTTCCTACGAGCAGTACTTC.